This is a list of T cell receptor beta chains from one sample in a study of T-cell memory formation after mild COVID-19. Each CDR3 protein is one row after TCRdb ran MiXCR on the 5' RACE reads. The repertoire includes around 340,000 distinct CDR3 sequences, 13% of them detected once, and about 20% sits in the top ten. The sequenced sample consisted of PBMCs or a T cell subset sorted from them (not recorded which). The receptors derive from a man aged 18 to 29 who had mild COVID-19 (a few samples of this study predate the infection). Cell type and time point are not known. CDR3s include the opening cysteine and the closing phenylalanine or tryptophan. The D gene is left open where the match is weak. A clone size is listed for some rows: how often the clone was seen (once, few, many), or a class if it is expanded.

CDR3 protein: CASSLEVWKRRKENSPLHF; CDR3 DNA: TGCGCCAGCAGCTTGGAGGTTTGGAAACGGCGGAAGGAGAATTCACCCCTCCACTTT; V gene: TRBV5-1; clone size: few; D gene: NA; J gene: TRBJ1-6
CDR3 protein: CAILNKSFLETQYF; CDR3 DNA: TGTGCCATACTTAATAAGAGTTTTCTGGAGACCCAGTACTTC; V gene: TRBV12-3/TRBV12-4; clone size: few; D gene: NA; J gene: TRBJ2-5
CDR3 protein: CASSKQGPTGEQFF; CDR3 DNA: TGTGCCAGCAGCAAACAGGGGCCCACGGGTGAGCAGTTCTTC; V gene: TRBV7-2; clone size: NA; D gene: TRBD1; J gene: TRBJ2-1
CDR3 protein: CASSPSGGARETQYF; CDR3 DNA: TGTGCCAGCAGCCCTAGCGGGGGGGCTCGAGAGACCCAGTACTTC; V gene: TRBV7-2; clone size: NA; D gene: TRBD2; J gene: TRBJ2-5
CDR3 protein: CSATGSSGNTIYF; CDR3 DNA: TGCAGCGCAACAGGTAGCTCTGGAAACACCATATATTTT; V gene: TRBV29-1; clone size: NA; D gene: NA; J gene: TRBJ1-3
CDR3 protein: CASSQPSGGSVEQFF; CDR3 DNA: TGTGCCAGCAGCCAACCTAGCGGGGGGTCGGTTGAGCAGTTCTTC; V gene: TRBV12-3/TRBV12-4; clone size: few; D gene: TRBD2; J gene: TRBJ2-1
CDR3 protein: CASSLDSSGNTIYF; CDR3 DNA: TGTGCCAGCTCACTCGACAGCTCTGGAAACACCATATATTTT; V gene: TRBV5-1; clone size: many; D gene: NA; J gene: TRBJ1-3
CDR3 protein: CASSPGPGNEQFF; CDR3 DNA: TGTGCCAGCAGCCCCGGGCCTGGCAATGAGCAGTTCTTC; V gene: TRBV12-3/TRBV12-4; clone size: many; D gene: NA; J gene: TRBJ2-1
CDR3 protein: CASRSPGDTEAFF; CDR3 DNA: TGTGCCAGCAGGTCACCCGGGGACACTGAAGCTTTCTTT; V gene: TRBV28; clone size: NA; D gene: NA; J gene: TRBJ1-1
CDR3 protein: CASSQVHVAAQYF; CDR3 DNA: TGTGCCAGCAGCCAAGTTCACGTGGCGGCGCAGTACTTC; V gene: TRBV3-1; clone size: few; D gene: NA; J gene: TRBJ2-5
CDR3 protein: CASSQTSVGPNEQFF; CDR3 DNA: TGTGCCAGCAGCCAAACTAGCGTAGGACCTAATGAGCAGTTCTTC; V gene: TRBV7-2; clone size: few; D gene: TRBD2; J gene: TRBJ2-1
CDR3 protein: CASSHVGGYTF; CDR3 DNA: TGCGCCAGCAGCCATGTGGGGGGCTACACCTTC; V gene: TRBV4-1; clone size: many; D gene: NA; J gene: TRBJ1-2
CDR3 protein: CASSDPGPWANVLTF; CDR3 DNA: TGTGCCAGCAGTGACCCGGGCCCCTGGGCCAACGTCCTGACTTTC; V gene: TRBV2; clone size: NA; D gene: NA; J gene: TRBJ2-6
CDR3 protein: CASSFTAGNNADTQYF; CDR3 DNA: TGCGCCAGCAGCTTTACAGCGGGGAATAACGCAGATACGCAGTATTTT; V gene: TRBV5-1; clone size: NA; D gene: TRBD2; J gene: TRBJ2-3
CDR3 protein: CASSEELAGGEQFF; CDR3 DNA: TGTGCCAGCAGTGAAGAACTAGCGGGGGGCGAGCAGTTCTTC; V gene: TRBV2; clone size: few; D gene: TRBD2; J gene: TRBJ2-1
CDR3 protein: CAILRASTDTQYF; CDR3 DNA: TGTGCCATCCTCAGGGCTAGCACAGATACGCAGTATTTT; V gene: TRBV10-3; clone size: many; D gene: NA; J gene: TRBJ2-3
CDR3 protein: CSARQGPLAKNIQYF; CDR3 DNA: TGCAGTGCTCGCCAAGGCCCGCTAGCCAAAAACATTCAGTACTTC; V gene: TRBV20-1; clone size: NA; D gene: NA; J gene: TRBJ2-4
CDR3 protein: CASSLGGAQDGYTF; CDR3 DNA: TGCGCCAGCAGCTTGGGGGGGGCGCAGGATGGCTACACCTTC; V gene: TRBV5-1; clone size: few; D gene: NA; J gene: TRBJ1-2
CDR3 protein: CASSLAFSRAGYGYTF; CDR3 DNA: TGTGCCAGCAGTTTAGCTTTCTCGAGGGCAGGCTATGGCTACACCTTC; V gene: TRBV12-3/TRBV12-4; clone size: NA; D gene: NA; J gene: TRBJ1-2
CDR3 protein: CASSLKGAPYNEQFF; CDR3 DNA: TGCGCCAGCAGCTTGAAGGGGGCCCCCTACAATGAGCAGTTCTTC; V gene: TRBV5-1; clone size: NA; D gene: TRBD1; J gene: TRBJ2-1
CDR3 protein: CATTGTPSTGELFF; CDR3 DNA: TGTGCCACCACCGGGACTCCCTCCACCGGGGAGCTGTTTTTT; V gene: TRBV21-1; clone size: few; D gene: NA; J gene: TRBJ2-2
CDR3 protein: CATTRDRHYTDTQYF; CDR3 DNA: TGTGCCACCACCCGGGACAGGCACTACACAGATACGCAGTATTTT; V gene: TRBV15; clone size: many; D gene: TRBD1; J gene: TRBJ2-3
CDR3 protein: CASSHRLAGGPNGELFF; CDR3 DNA: TGCGCCAGCAGCCACCGACTAGCGGGGGGGCCGAACGGGGAGCTGTTTTTT; V gene: TRBV4-1; clone size: few; D gene: TRBD2; J gene: TRBJ2-2
CDR3 protein: CASSIRGVGLAETQYF; CDR3 DNA: TGTGCCAGCAGTATCCGGGGCGTGGGACTAGCTGAGACCCAGTACTTC; V gene: TRBV27; clone size: NA; D gene: TRBD2; J gene: TRBJ2-5
CDR3 protein: CASSHDRGRNQPQHF; CDR3 DNA: TGTGCCAGCAGCCATGACAGGGGACGCAATCAGCCCCAGCATTTT; V gene: TRBV7-2; clone size: NA; D gene: TRBD1; J gene: TRBJ1-5
CDR3 protein: CAIREGLAGDFGTQYF; CDR3 DNA: TGTGCCATCAGAGAGGGACTAGCGGGCGACTTTGGGACCCAGTACTTC; V gene: TRBV10-3; clone size: NA; D gene: TRBD2; J gene: TRBJ2-5
CDR3 protein: CASSLTLYGAGAGTGELFF; CDR3 DNA: TGTGCCAGCAGCCTAACCCTTTACGGCGCGGGGGCGGGAACCGGGGAGCTGTTTTTT; V gene: TRBV7-3; clone size: few; D gene: NA; J gene: TRBJ2-2
CDR3 protein: CASSLAPQLNTEAFF; CDR3 DNA: TGCGCCAGCTCTCTGGCACCCCAACTTAACACTGAAGCTTTCTTT; V gene: TRBV5-1; clone size: NA; D gene: NA; J gene: TRBJ1-1
CDR3 protein: CSAGVAGRPYNEQFF; CDR3 DNA: TGCAGTGCTGGGGTAGCGGGACGTCCCTACAATGAGCAGTTCTTC; V gene: TRBV20-1; clone size: NA; D gene: TRBD2; J gene: TRBJ2-1
CDR3 protein: CASSSRTDTGELFF; CDR3 DNA: TGTGCCAGCAGCTCCAGGACAGACACCGGGGAGCTGTTTTTT; V gene: TRBV7-2; clone size: many; D gene: NA; J gene: TRBJ2-2
CDR3 protein: CASSTTENQPQHF; CDR3 DNA: TGTGCCAGCAGCACGACAGAGAATCAGCCCCAGCATTTT; V gene: TRBV7-2; clone size: many; D gene: NA; J gene: TRBJ1-5
CDR3 protein: CASSAGTARYNEQFF; CDR3 DNA: TGCGCCAGCAGCGCCGGGACGGCCCGATACAATGAGCAGTTCTTC; V gene: TRBV4-3; clone size: many; D gene: NA; J gene: TRBJ2-1
CDR3 protein: CASSHGSLNTEAFF; CDR3 DNA: TGTGCCAGCAGTCACGGGAGTTTGAACACTGAAGCTTTCTTT; V gene: TRBV12-3/TRBV12-4; clone size: NA; D gene: NA; J gene: TRBJ1-1
CDR3 protein: CASSLDQQETQYF; CDR3 DNA: TGTGCCAGCAGCTTGGACCAGCAAGAGACCCAGTACTTC; V gene: TRBV11-2; clone size: NA; D gene: NA; J gene: TRBJ2-5
CDR3 protein: CASSDRGWNNEQFF; CDR3 DNA: TGTGCCAGCAGCGACAGGGGCTGGAACAATGAGCAGTTCTTC; V gene: TRBV7-2; clone size: NA; D gene: TRBD1; J gene: TRBJ2-1